This passage covers 14 T cell receptor beta chains from one sample sequenced in a study of blood T cells in healthy people across ages. A J-beta primer mix and a sample-barcoded 5' primer were used in a second PCR of roughly 7 to 12 cycles. In TCRdb, the 5' RACE reads were re-called with MiXCR into one record per CDR3 protein. Of 1.5 million to 1.8 million distinct CDR3 sequences listed, roughly 43% are singletons. The sequenced material came from blood. Every receptor here comes from a young woman in good health.

The V call is TRBV20-1, the J call TRBJ2-5; D ambiguous. The CDR3 totals 15 residues. The V end lost 3 bases, the J end lost 5 bases, and 19 bases lay between the germline ends. CDR1 and CDR2 from the germline V gene are DFQATT and SNEGSKA (reference sequence). In DNA form, the CDR3 reads TGCAGTGCTAGTACCGAGTTTGGCCTGGGGGAGACCCAGTACTTC. It translates to CSASTEFGLGETQYF.

The J gene is TRBJ1-4, the V gene TRBV5-1; D is ambiguous. CDR3 length: 15 residues. The V gene lost 3 bases and the J gene lost 8 bases, with 17 bases spanning the gap. CDR1 is SGHRS and CDR2 is YFSETQ in the germline V gene. The chain's CDR3 is CASSSKAAVKEKLFF. CDR3 bases: TGCGCCAGCAGCTCAAAGGCAGCCGTTAAAGAAAAACTGTTTTTT.

The chain is built from TRBV6-2 or TRBV6-3 and TRBJ2-1, with D possibly called TRBD1 or TRBD2 (5 bases each). CDR3 length: 15 residues. Trimming took 8 bases from V and 0 from J, leaving 14 bases between them. Germline V gives CDR1 MNHEY, CDR2 SVGEGT. The CDR3 coding sequence is TGTGCCAGCGGCGACGAGGGACCCTCCTACAATGAGCAGTTCTTC. Residues: CASGDEGPSYNEQFF.

This chain joins TRBV24-1 and TRBJ2-1, with TRBD1 matching 9 bases. The CDR3 totals 16 residues. Germline CDR1 KGHDR, CDR2 SFDVKD. V dropped 4 bases and J dropped 4; count of bases not matched to a gene: 7. The CDR3 loop is CATSDLDRGQYNEQFF. Here the CDR3 DNA reads TGTGCCACCAGTGACCTGGACAGGGGCCAATACAATGAGCAGTTCTTC.

CDR3 amino acids: CASWSTGTGELFF. CDR3 coding DNA: TGTGCCAGCTGGTCGACGGGCACCGGGGAGCTGTTTTTT. The rearrangement joins TRBV7-9 to TRBJ2-2; D call uncertain. Trimming cost V 8 bases and J 4 bases, with 11 bases left between them. This CDR3 is 13 amino acids long. Germline V gene lookup returns CDR1 SEHNR and CDR2 FQNEAQ (reference sequence).

The V call is TRBV4-2, the J call TRBJ2-3, with no clear D. Germline V lookup: CDR1 LGHNA, CDR2 YNFKEQ. The CDR3 spans 16 residues. Deletions cut 0 bases from V and 1 base from J, with 11 bases between. Here the CDR3 reads CASSQDERIGTDTQYF. The CDR3 DNA sequence: TGTGCCAGCAGCCAAGATGAGCGAATCGGCACAGATACGCAGTATTTT.

This clonotype was seen more than once but under ten times. The chain recombines TRBV5-1 with TRBJ2-3; D remains ambiguous. CDR1 is SGHRS and CDR2 is YFSETQ in the germline V gene. The CDR3 sequence is 15 residues long. Trimming removed 6 bases from V and 8 bases from J, with 22 bases in between. CDR3 in DNA: TGCGCCAGCAACCGGCAGGACGCGACTTTTAGTACGCAGTATTTT. Protein sequence: CASNRQDATFSTQYF.

This chain joins TRBV20-1 and TRBJ2-3; possibly TRBD2 for D (5 bases). Germline V gives CDR1 DFQATT, CDR2 SNEGSKA (reference sequence). This CDR3 is 15 amino acids long. V lost 3 bases and J lost 11, with 24 bases in between. CDR3: CSARSGLRIQSRQYF. For the CDR3, the DNA is TGCAGTGCTAGGAGCGGTCTAAGAATTCAATCAAGGCAGTATTTT.

This clonotype was counted only a few times. The V gene is TRBV21-1, the J gene TRBJ1-4; the table gives TRBD1 as D, unverified against the DNA. TRBV21-1 is noted as a pseudogene. This CDR3 region has 17 residues. As DNA, the CDR3 is TGTGCCAGCAGCAAAGACCCCCAGGGGCAACCAGGGGAAAAACTGTTTTTT. Translated: CASSKDPQGQPGEKLFF.

The chain employs TRBV12-3 or TRBV12-4 and TRBJ2-7; no firm D call. The CDR3 has 15 residues. Trimming took off 3 bases at V and 7 bases at J, with 19 bases between the two ends. CDR3 region: CASSFSPVGYNEQYF. CDR3 sequence (DNA): TGTGCCAGCAGTTTTAGCCCAGTGGGTTACAATGAGCAGTACTTC.

The chain recombines TRBV11-2 with TRBJ2-3; 10 bases align to TRBD2. Germline V gene data show CDR1 as SGHAT and CDR2 as FQNNGV. The CDR3 sequence is 16 residues long. Unmatched junction bases numbered 7, after V lost 5 bases and J lost 2 bases. The CDR3: CASSLLAGVSTDTQYF. The CDR3 nucleotides read TGTGCCAGCAGCCTCCTAGCGGGAGTTTCCACAGATACGCAGTATTTT.

In its sample, this clonotype was seen a few times. The genes are TRBV6-2 or TRBV6-3 and TRBJ2-7; D is perhaps TRBD1 or TRBD2 (5 bases each). Trimming stripped 2 bases from V and 0 bases from J, with 11 bases between. Germline values: CDR1 MNHEY, CDR2 SVGEGT. The CDR3 has 15 amino acids. CDR3 in amino acids: CASSYGGDGSYEQYF. The DNA of the CDR3 is TGTGCCAGCAGTTACGGTGGGGACGGCTCCTACGAGCAGTACTTC.

J is TRBJ1-5 and V is TRBV27, with a possible D match to TRBD1 (6 bases). The CDR3 sequence is 15 residues long. Germline loops: CDR1 MNHEY, CDR2 SMNVEV (reference sequence). V dropped 1 base and J dropped 8 bases, with 15 bases sitting between them. The CDR3 bases are TGTGCCAGCAGTTTATATATCGGGGGGCTGGAGCCCCAGCATTTT. Protein product: CASSLYIGGLEPQHF.

This chain joins TRBV7-7 and TRBJ2-5; the match to TRBD1 covers 7 bases. V shed 4 bases and J 3 bases; nucleotides not matched to a gene: 17. CDR3 size: 18 residues. Germline-derived CDR1 and CDR2 are SSHAT and FNYEAQ (reference sequence). The CDR3, as DNA: TGTGCCAGCAGCTCCAATAACTTTCGACAGGGAGTCGAAGAGACCCAGTACTTC. It specifies CASSSNNFRQGVEETQYF.